The source of this T cell receptor (beta chain) is a study of CD4 T cells in relation to SARS-CoV-2 and coronaviruses. The assay was immunoSEQ multiplex PCR, and TCRdb's table has in-frame clones only and misses some. This sample yields about 23,000 clones, of which approximately 82% are seen a single time; around 29% belongs to the top ten. The unexposed donors gave CD4+ T cells in 2011-2018, prior to COVID-19. CD4+ T cells were isolated from the cells after around eleven days of culture. Concerning this clone: Its antigen is undetermined.

The sample comprised CD4+ T cells from PBMCs, cultured in vitro. The receptor's source is a human donor in good health.

The CDR3 DNA follows: TGTGCCAGCAGCTCCGGACAGCTTCCCTCCTACGAGCAGTACTTC. Protein sequence: CASSSGQLPSYEQYF. V is TRBV5-4 and J is TRBJ2-7, with D possibly being TRBD1 (6 bases). This CDR3 contains 15 residues. Germline loops: CDR1 SGHNT, CDR2 YYREEE (reference sequence). V dropped 3 bases and J dropped 0 bases, with 13 bases sitting between them.